This TCR beta chain was identified during a study of OX40 agonist ivuxolimab in advanced cancers. The count of this clone is one. Its target is not known. Study-wide results and caveats: There was clonal expansion of CD4+ and CD8+ blood T cells by week 6 at 0.1 to 3.0 mg/kg.

Data came from immunoSEQ multiplex PCR; TCRdb stores just in-frame clones and leaves some out. The sample lists fewer than 70,000 clones; 91% were seen once. The germline V gene has CDR1 MNHNS and CDR2 SASEGT. This CDR3 has 12 residues. V lost 6 bases, J lost 6 bases, and 10 bases lay in between. Sequenced material: CD4+ or CD8+ T cells sorted from blood, taken in a trial of the OX40 agonist ivuxolimab. This receptor was taken from an adult with an advanced solid tumor such as melanoma, head and neck, liver or kidney cancer. This rearrangement joins TRBV6-1 to TRBJ2-3; D is unclear. DNA of the CDR3: TGTGCCAGCAGACAGCCCGGGGATACGCAGTATTTT. This encodes CASRQPGDTQYF.